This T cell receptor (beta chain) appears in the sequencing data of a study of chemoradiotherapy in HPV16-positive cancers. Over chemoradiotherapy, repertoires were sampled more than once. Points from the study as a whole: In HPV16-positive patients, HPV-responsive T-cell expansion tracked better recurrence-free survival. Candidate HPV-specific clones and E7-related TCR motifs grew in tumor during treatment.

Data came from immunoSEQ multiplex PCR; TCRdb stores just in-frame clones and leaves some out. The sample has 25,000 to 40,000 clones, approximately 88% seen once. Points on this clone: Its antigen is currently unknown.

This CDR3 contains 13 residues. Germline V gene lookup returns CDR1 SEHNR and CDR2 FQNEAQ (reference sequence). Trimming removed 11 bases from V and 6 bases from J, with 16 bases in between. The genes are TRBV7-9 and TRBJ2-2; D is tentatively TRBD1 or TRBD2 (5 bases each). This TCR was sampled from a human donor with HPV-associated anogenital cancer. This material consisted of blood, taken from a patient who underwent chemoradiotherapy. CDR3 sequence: CAPQNGAAGELFF. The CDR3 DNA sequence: TGTGCCCCTCAAAACGGGGCCGCCGGGGAGCTGTTTTTT.